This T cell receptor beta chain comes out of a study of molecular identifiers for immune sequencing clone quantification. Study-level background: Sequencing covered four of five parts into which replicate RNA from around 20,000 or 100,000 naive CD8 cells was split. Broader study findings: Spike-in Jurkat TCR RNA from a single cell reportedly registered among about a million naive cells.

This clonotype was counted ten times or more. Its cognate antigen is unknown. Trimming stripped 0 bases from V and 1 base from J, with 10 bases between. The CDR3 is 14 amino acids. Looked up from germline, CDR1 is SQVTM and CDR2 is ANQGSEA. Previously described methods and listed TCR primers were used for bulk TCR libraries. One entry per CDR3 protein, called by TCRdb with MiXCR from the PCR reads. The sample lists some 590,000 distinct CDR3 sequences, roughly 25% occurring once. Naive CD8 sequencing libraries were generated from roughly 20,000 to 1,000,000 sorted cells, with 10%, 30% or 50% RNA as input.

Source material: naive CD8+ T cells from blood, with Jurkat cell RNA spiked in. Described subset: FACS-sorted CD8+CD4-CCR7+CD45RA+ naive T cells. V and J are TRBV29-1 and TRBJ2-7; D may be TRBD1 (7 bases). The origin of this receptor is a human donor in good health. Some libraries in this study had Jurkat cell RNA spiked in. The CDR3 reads CSVEEAGGSYEQYF. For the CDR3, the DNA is TGCAGCGTTGAAGAGGCAGGGGGGTCCTACGAGCAGTACTTC.